This T cell receptor (beta chain) was found in a study of T cells in tuberculosis. Clones were sequenced by immunoSEQ multiplex PCR, and TCRdb holds only the in-frame ones, with some missing. This sample has tens of thousands of clones, with roughly 89% found just once. Points from the study as a whole: Using the GMM-specific repertoire gave around 90% accuracy versus roughly 70% with motifs.

Trimming left V 4 bases short and J 0 bases short, with 13 bases between. CDR3 length: 15 amino acids. In germline, CDR1 is KGHSH, CDR2 LQKENI. Tuberculin skin test and IGRA determined adolescents' latent tuberculosis status at entry. As for this clone: Its specificity is not known.

The chain employs TRBV18 and TRBJ2-7; the D gene is possibly TRBD2 (7 bases). Sequenced input: PBMCs. The TCR originated in a donor between 10 and 35 years old with latent tuberculosis or without tuberculosis infection. The CDR3 coding sequence is TGTGCCAGCTCACGCGGGGGCCGCAGCTCCTACGAGCAGTACTTC. This codes for CASSRGGRSSYEQYF.